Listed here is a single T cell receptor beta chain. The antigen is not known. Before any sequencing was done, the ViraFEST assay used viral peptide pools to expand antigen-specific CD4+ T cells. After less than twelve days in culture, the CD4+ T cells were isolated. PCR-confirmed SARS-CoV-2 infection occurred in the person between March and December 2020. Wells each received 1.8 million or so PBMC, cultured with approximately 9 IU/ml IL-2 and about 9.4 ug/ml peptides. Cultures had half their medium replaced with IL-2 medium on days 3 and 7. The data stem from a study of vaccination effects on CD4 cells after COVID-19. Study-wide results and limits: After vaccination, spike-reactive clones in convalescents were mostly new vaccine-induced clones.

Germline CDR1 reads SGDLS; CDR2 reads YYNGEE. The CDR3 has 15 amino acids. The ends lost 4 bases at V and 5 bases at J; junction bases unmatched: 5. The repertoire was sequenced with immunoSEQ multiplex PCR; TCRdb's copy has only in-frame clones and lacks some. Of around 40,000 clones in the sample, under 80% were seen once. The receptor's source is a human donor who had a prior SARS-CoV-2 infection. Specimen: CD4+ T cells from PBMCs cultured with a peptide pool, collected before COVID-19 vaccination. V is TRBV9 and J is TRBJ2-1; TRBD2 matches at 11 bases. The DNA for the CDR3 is TGTGCCAGCAGCCTGGGACTAGCGGAAAACAATGAGCAGTTCTTC. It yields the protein CASSLGLAENNEQFF.